One and the same sample provided the 17 T cell receptor beta chains below, sequenced in a study of cytomegalovirus exposure and HLA in healthy donors. In the PCR, 60 Vbeta and 13 Jbeta primers were used. The table came from immunoSEQ multiplex PCR; TCRdb's copy has only in-frame clones and leaves some out. The table shows 75,000 to 90,000 clones, with over 70% occurring only once. The sequencing input was PBMCs. Source of these receptors: a woman between 40 and 55 years old in good health and CMV-seropositive.

The J gene is TRBJ1-5, the V gene TRBV5-6; perhaps TRBD1 as D (5 bases). V lost 1 base, J lost 3 bases, and 8 bases lay in between. This CDR3 contains 14 residues. The germline V gene has CDR1 SGHDT and CDR2 YYEEEE. The CDR3 spells CASSLPGNNQPQHF. CDR3 DNA: TGTGCCAGCAGCTTGCCAGGGAACAATCAGCCCCAGCATTTT.

This chain connects TRBV5-4 to TRBJ2-1; 11 positions match TRBD2. V trimming: 4 bases; J trimming: 5 bases; junction bases outside the gene matches: 8. Germline V gene data show CDR1 as SGHNT and CDR2 as YYREEE (reference sequence). The CDR3 has 16 residues. For the CDR3, the DNA is TGTGCCAGCAGCATCCCGGGACTAGCGGACCACAATGAGCAGTTCTTC. This codes for CASSIPGLADHNEQFF.

The J gene is TRBJ2-2, the V gene TRBV10-1, with 7 bases identical to TRBD2. The CDR3 runs 17 residues. J was trimmed by 0 bases and V by 2 bases; bases with no gene match: 6. CDR1 and CDR2 from the germline V gene are WNHNN and SYGVQD (reference sequence). The CDR3 coding sequence is TGCGCCAGCAGTGAGATGGCGGGAGCAACGAACACCGGGGAGCTGTTTTTT. Amino acids: CASSEMAGATNTGELFF.

This clone appeared once. The genes are TRBV19 and TRBJ1-5, with D possibly TRBD1 on 5 matching bases. V shed 2 bases and J shed 2 bases, with 10 bases lying between them. CDR1 is LNHDA and CDR2 is SQIVND in the germline V gene (reference sequence). The CDR3 spans 15 residues. The CDR3 nucleotides read TGTGCCAGTAGTATACTGGGGGAGGGCAATCAGCCCCAGCATTTT. Amino acids: CASSILGEGNQPQHF. Full variable domain (outside the CDR3, taken from reference TRBV19 and TRBJ1-5): DGGITQSPKYLFRKEGQNVTLSCEQNLNHDAMYWYRQDPGQGLRLIYYSQIVNDFQKGDIAEGYSVSREKKESFPLTVTSAQKNPTAFYLCASSILGEGNQPQHFGDGTRLSIL.

CDR3 nucleotide sequence: TGCGCCAGCAGTCAATCGTCCGTTTACGAGCAGTACTTC. It translates to CASSQSSVYEQYF. The chain employs TRBV23-1 and TRBJ2-7; D uncertain. TRBV23-1 is an open reading frame, and its role is uncertain. The V end was cut by 0 bases, the J end by 4 bases, with 7 bases between. CDR3 length: 13 residues.

The CDR3 loop reads CASSSLDSKNIQYF. The CDR3 nucleotides read TGTGCCAGCAGCTCATTGGACAGCAAAAACATTCAGTACTTC. The chain links TRBV5-6 to TRBJ2-4; a possible D gene is TRBD1 (6 bases). Germline CDR1 SGHDT, CDR2 YYEEEE. CDR3 length: 14 amino acids. V was shortened by 3 bases and J by 3 bases, with 10 bases between the two germline ends.

The chain is built from TRBV28 and TRBJ2-1; 8 positions match TRBD2. The CDR3 loop spans 16 amino acids. Germline assignment: CDR1 MDHEN and CDR2 SYDVKM. Trimming removed 2 bases from V and 0 bases from J; junction bases left unmatched: 3. This CDR3 reads CASSLGGLVSYNEQFF. The CDR3 DNA reads TGTGCCAGCAGTTTAGGGGGACTAGTCTCCTACAATGAGCAGTTCTTC.

The chain links TRBV6-6 to TRBJ1-1; D remains unclear. The CDR3 contains 16 residues. Trimming took off 2 bases at V and 1 base at J, with 14 bases between the two ends. The germline gives CDR1 MNHNY, CDR2 SVGAGI (reference sequence). DNA of the CDR3: TGTGCCAGCAGTTACGAGGGCGGGAAGGGGAACACTGAAGCTTTCTTT. Protein sequence: CASSYEGGKGNTEAFF.

The chain uses TRBV5-1 and TRBJ2-7; 10 nucleotides line up with TRBD2. The germline V gene encodes CDR1 SGHRS and CDR2 YFSETQ. The CDR3 covers 15 residues. The V gene end was trimmed by 0 bases and the J gene end by 6 bases; junction bases not matched to a gene: 6. CDR3 DNA sequence: TGCGCCAGCAGCTTGGGGCTAGCGGGAGCAGGCGAGCAGTACTTC. Translating it yields CASSLGLAGAGEQYF.

On this clone itself: A junction boundary mismatches the germline segment, possibly from a read error. The J gene is TRBJ1-2, the V gene TRBV30, with TRBD1 as a possible D gene (6 bases). Germline loops: CDR1 GTSNPN, CDR2 SVGIG (reference sequence). The CDR3 has 11 amino acids. CDR3 amino acids: CAWRGAGLGNF. In DNA, the CDR3 is TGTGCCTGGAGGGGGGCTGGCCTGGGCAACTTC.

This chain joins TRBV12-5 and TRBJ2-1; TRBD1 might be the D (6 bases). V dropped 3 bases and J dropped 3 bases, with 12 bases sitting between them. The CDR3 is 15 residues long. The germline V gene has CDR1 LGHNT and CDR2 FRNRAP. The CDR3 sequence: CASGLDIGGYNEQFF. The CDR3 nucleotides are TGTGCTAGTGGTTTAGACATAGGGGGCTACAATGAGCAGTTCTTC.

V usage is TRBV7-2 and J usage is TRBJ2-2, with D possibly being TRBD2 (6 bases). V lost 2 bases to trimming and J lost 7 bases, with 8 bases between them. Germline-derived CDR1 and CDR2 are SGHTA and FQGNSA. The CDR3 spans 13 residues. CDR3: CASSLLGGGELFF. The CDR3 nucleotides are TGTGCCAGCAGCTTATTGGGGGGCGGGGAGCTGTTTTTT.

This clone was detected only a few times. This rearrangement joins TRBV6-5 to TRBJ2-7, with 9 bases fitting TRBD2. Unmatched junction bases numbered 1, after V lost 7 bases and J lost 0 bases. This CDR3 is built from 13 residues. Germline CDR1 MNHEY, CDR2 SVGAGI. DNA of the CDR3: TGTGCCAGCATTAGCGGGAGCTCCTACGAGCAGTACTTC. Protein product: CASISGSSYEQYF.

This chain joins TRBV28 and TRBJ1-2, with 7 nucleotides matching TRBD1. The CDR3 runs to 15 residues. Germline assignment: CDR1 MDHEN and CDR2 SYDVKM. The J segment lost 0 bases and the V segment lost 6 bases, leaving 7 bases of the junction unmatched. In DNA, the CDR3 is TGTGCCAGCAGGACCAAGGGGGCAGCTAACTATGGCTACACCTTC. Amino acid sequence: CASRTKGAANYGYTF.

The chain carries TRBV29-1 and TRBJ2-7, with 8 positions matching TRBD2. The ends lost 3 bases at V and 8 bases at J; junction bases unmatched: 6. The CDR3 runs to 12 residues. In germline, CDR1 is SQVTM, CDR2 ANQGSEA. CDR3 in DNA: TGCAGCGTTGAGGCGGGAGGTTACCAGCAGTACTTC. Translating it yields CSVEAGGYQQYF.

This chain links TRBV5-8 with TRBJ1-4; D gene ambiguous. Trimming removed 1 base from V and 9 bases from J, with 4 bases in between. From germline, CDR1 is SGHTS and CDR2 YDEGEE. The CDR3 is 11 amino acids. CDR3 amino acids: CASSLSKKLFF. Written as DNA, the CDR3 is TGTGCCAGCAGCTTGAGCAAAAAACTGTTTTTT.

As DNA, the CDR3 is TGCGCCAGCAGCTTCCGGCAGGGGAGCTCCTACAATGAGCAGTTCTTC. Its translation: CASSFRQGSSYNEQFF. The chain employs TRBV5-1 and TRBJ2-1, with TRBD1 as a possible D gene (6 bases). The CDR3 runs 16 residues. The germline V and J ends were trimmed by 2 bases and 0 bases, with 12 bases remaining between them. CDR1 and CDR2 (germline): SGHRS, YFSETQ.